The T cell receptor beta chain under discussion was sequenced for a study of shared clonotypes between healthy human individuals. Some clones are missing from TCRdb's copy, which holds only in-frame ones; the method was immunoSEQ multiplex PCR. The data show hundreds of thousands of clones, about 95% seen once. The ends were cut back, 4 bases at V and 7 bases at J, with 13 bases in the middle. CDR1 and CDR2 (germline): SGHTA, FQGNSA. This CDR3 is 14 amino acids long. The authors divided CD4+ cells into CD45RA+ naive and CD45RA-negative memory subsets. General study findings and limits: Clonotype sharing among donors, it was expected, would be affected by sequencing depth. The study found lower generation probabilities in non-shared clonotypes than in those shared by all four donors.

Remarks on this clone: Its antigen is unknown.

The chain employs TRBV7-2 and TRBJ1-4; D possibly corresponds to TRBD1 (5 bases). The TCR comes from a woman aged 30 to 39 in good health. Sequenced sample: naive CD4+ T cells sorted from blood. Subset noted: CD45RA+ positively selected. The CDR3 bases are TGTGCCAGCAGCTCACAGGAGGCTTTTGAAAAACTGTTTTTT. Translation: CASSSQEAFEKLFF.